The rows below give T cell receptor beta chains drawn from one sample of a study of graft-versus-host responses after intestinal transplantation. The table came from immunoSEQ multiplex PCR; TCRdb's copy has only in-frame clones and leaves some out. The sample yields 60,000 to 80,000 clones, about 92% seen once. No cognate antigen is known for these TCRs. The sample consisted of unstimulated CD8+ T cells sorted from spleen or lymph node cells, taken before intestinal transplant. Receptors originate from a human donor who received an intestinal transplant. CDR3s include the opening cysteine and the closing phenylalanine or tryptophan. The size field is filled for only some rows; it gives once, few, many or a size class.

CASSEGGPSYEQYF few TRBJ2-7 TRBV5-6
CASSSVNSPLHF . TRBJ1-6 TRBV5-4
CASSDQGSNEQFF . TRBJ2-1 TRBV9
CASTPGVGTYEQYF . TRBJ2-7 TRBV19
CASTSGRATDTQYF . TRBJ2-3 TRBV9
CASSPWTDVYGYTF . TRBJ1-2 TRBV7-9
CASSQGTSYEQYF . TRBJ2-7 TRBV4-2
CASKTTAEAFF . TRBJ1-1 TRBV2
CASSPQASSYNEQFF . TRBJ2-1 TRBV7-7
CASSPTQPGLAGGPADTQYF . TRBJ2-3 TRBV5-1
CASSLGRYENYGYTF . TRBJ1-2 TRBV5-6
CASSDRGFSQPQHF . TRBJ1-5 TRBV28
CASSFGAPLDEQFF . TRBJ2-1 TRBV27
CASSIGWTEAFF once TRBJ1-1 TRBV19
CASSSTGQPNEKLFF . TRBJ1-4 TRBV21-1
CASSLGRAYEQYF . TRBJ2-7 TRBV5-6
CASSLEHLSYEQYF . TRBJ2-7 TRBV11-2
CASSEGTGDEAFF . TRBJ1-1 TRBV9
CASSPGGMSNQPQHF once TRBJ1-5 TRBV5-1
CASSQRQGSNQPQHF . TRBJ1-5 TRBV4-2
CASSQAQGLSDEQYF few TRBJ2-7 TRBV4-1
CASSGTRQPGANVLTF . TRBJ2-6 TRBV9
CSVATGAGIPDTQYF . TRBJ2-3 TRBV29-1
CASGLQSSPLHF . TRBJ1-6 TRBV12-5
CASSLASQAYEQYF . TRBJ2-7 TRBV7-2
CASSLGGLNEQFF . TRBJ2-1 TRBV7-9
CASSQEGPQGRGADTQYF . TRBJ2-3 TRBV4-1